This TCR beta chain originates from a study of OX40 agonist ivuxolimab in advanced cancers. The protocol was immunoSEQ multiplex PCR, while the TCRdb copy is restricted to in-frame clones and leaves out a portion. The data contain about 50,000 clones, approximately 89% of them singletons. This clone was found once. Antigen unknown. Study conclusions and caveats: The specificity for antigen of the expanded peripheral T cells was not determined. Among patients with partial responses at 0.1-3.0 mg/kg, clonal expansion was among the lowest.

With baseline, cycle 4 day 1, and cycle 7 day 1 as timepoints, blood was sampled. The CDR3 has 11 amino acids. V dropped 6 bases and J dropped 8; count of bases not matched to a gene: 3. In germline, CDR1 is MNHEY, CDR2 SVGAGI. The chain combines TRBV6-5 with TRBJ1-2, with 7 bases identical to TRBD1. The sequence was obtained from an adult with an advanced solid tumor such as melanoma, head and neck, liver or kidney cancer. The sequenced sample was CD4+ or CD8+ T cells sorted from blood, obtained in a trial of the OX40 agonist ivuxolimab. Written as DNA, the CDR3 is TGTGCCAGCAGCACAGGGGCCGGCTACACCTTC. This encodes CASSTGAGYTF.